Listed below are T cell receptor beta chains from one sample, sequenced in a study of blood T cell repertoires in COVID-19. The table came from immunoSEQ multiplex PCR; TCRdb's copy has only in-frame clones and leaves some out. The repertoire holds about 110,000 clones, roughly 88% seen once, with 7% to 9% in the top ten. The sample was peripheral blood. Source of these receptors: a woman of 80 years or more with active or convalescent COVID-19. Each CDR3 is given with its conserved first and last residue. D genes are given only for firm matches. A clone size is listed for some rows: how often the clone was seen (once, few, many), or a class if it is expanded.

size,length,J,D,V,DNA,CDR3
-,13,TRBJ2-1,-,TRBV6-4,TGTGCCAGCAGCGGAGGCTCCTACAATGAGCAGTTCTTC,CASSGGSYNEQFF
-,15,TRBJ2-7,-,TRBV6-5,TGTGCCAGCAGAGGTATGTCGGGAGTCAAATACGAGCAGTACTTC,CASRGMSGVKYEQYF
-,14,TRBJ1-2,-,TRBV14,TGTGCCAGCAGCCAAGCGCGGGGAGGCTATGGCTACACCTTC,CASSQARGGYGYTF
-,17,TRBJ1-1,TRBD1,TRBV28,TGTGCCAGCAGTTTATGGTCCGGGACAGCTGGCGCCACTGAAGCTTTCTTT,CASSLWSGTAGATEAFF
once,12,TRBJ1-1,-,TRBV28,TGTGCCAGCAGCCAGGGGAATACTGAAGCTTTCTTT,CASSQGNTEAFF
-,13,TRBJ1-3,TRBD1,TRBV19,TGTGCCTTCCCGAGGGGACAGGGAGACACCATATATTTT,CAFPRGQGDTIYF
-,17,TRBJ2-5,-,TRBV10-3,TGTGCCACCGCGCCCACTAGAGGGAGATCGGAGGGGGAGACCCAGTACTTC,CATAPTRGRSEGETQYF
-,15,TRBJ1-5,-,TRBV27,TGTGCCAGCAGTCCCCCAGAGCGGTTCAATCAGCCCCAGCATTTT,CASSPPERFNQPQHF
-,17,TRBJ2-3,TRBD2,TRBV28,TGTGCCAGCAGTTTCAGTGGTCAAGGACTAGACATAGATACGCAGTATTTT,CASSFSGQGLDIDTQYF
-,14,TRBJ1-2,TRBD1,TRBV28,TGTGCCAGCAGCTCTACGACAGGGGATGGTGGCTACACCTTC,CASSSTTGDGGYTF
-,14,TRBJ1-2,-,TRBV27,TGTGCCAGCCGGGTGGGGGGGATAGACTATGGCTACACCTTC,CASRVGGIDYGYTF
-,12,TRBJ2-7,TRBD2,TRBV19,TGTGCCAGTAAAGGGAGGGCCGCCGAGCAGTACTTC,CASKGRAAEQYF
-,14,TRBJ1-4,-,TRBV28,TGTGCCAGCAGTTTGGGCAGAATAAATGAAAAACTGTTTTTT,CASSLGRINEKLFF
-,16,TRBJ2-3,TRBD2,TRBV9,TGTGCCAGCTCCCTTGGGACTAGCGTTAGCACAGATACGCAGTATTTT,CASSLGTSVSTDTQYF
once,10,TRBJ1-2,-,TRBV30,TGTGCCTGGACTGACTATGGCTACACCTTC,CAWTDYGYTF
-,17,TRBJ1-5,-,TRBV15,TGTGCCACCAGCACCCGGGTACCACCTTATAGCAATCAGCCCCAGCATTTT,CATSTRVPPYSNQPQHF
-,13,TRBJ2-1,-,TRBV14,TGTGCCAGCAGCCCAGGGTCCCACAATGAGCAGTTCTTC,CASSPGSHNEQFF
-,13,TRBJ1-1,-,TRBV5-1,TGCGCCAGCAGCTTGGCCGGGGAAACTGAAGCTTTCTTT,CASSLAGETEAFF
-,15,TRBJ1-5,TRBD1,TRBV6-5,TGTGCCAGCAGCCTAACAGGGGTATCTACTCAGCCCCAGCATTTT,CASSLTGVSTQPQHF
-,14,TRBJ1-1,-,TRBV6-6,TGTGCCAGCAGTTACCGTACACAGAACACTGAAGCTTTCTTT,CASSYRTQNTEAFF
few,14,TRBJ2-5,-,TRBV7-8,TGTGCCAGCAGCTTAGAGACTAACCAAGAGACCCAGTACTTC,CASSLETNQETQYF
-,14,TRBJ1-1,TRBD1,TRBV5-1,TGCGCCAGCAGCTTTAAGACAGGGAAGGCTGAAGCTTTCTTT,CASSFKTGKAEAFF
once,11,TRBJ2-3,-,TRBV18,TGTGCCAGCTCTAGAGCGGATACGCAGTATTTT,CASSRADTQYF
-,15,TRBJ2-7,-,TRBV9,TGTGCCAGCAGCGTAGCGGGCGGGACCGCCTACGAGCAGTACTTC,CASSVAGGTAYEQYF
-,17,TRBJ2-7,TRBD2,TRBV7-8,TGTGCCAGCAGCCTTGGGACTAGCGGGACAGGGGCCTACGAGCAGTACTTC,CASSLGTSGTGAYEQYF
-,14,TRBJ1-4,-,TRBV18,TGTGCCAGCTCACCAAGGCGGGTGGATGAAAAACTGTTTTTT,CASSPRRVDEKLFF
-,14,TRBJ2-1,TRBD2,TRBV25-1,TGTGCCAGTAGAAGGACTAGCGGGTACAATGAGCAGTTCTTC,CASRRTSGYNEQFF
-,18,TRBJ2-1,-,TRBV9,TGTGCCAGCAGCGTAGAATTTGCGGTCCGCTCGGGGTCCAATGAGCAGTTCTTC,CASSVEFAVRSGSNEQFF
-,17,TRBJ1-6,TRBD1,TRBV28,TGTGCCAGCAGCCCTCAGGGGGCTGGTAGTCTGAATTCACCCCTCCACTTT,CASSPQGAGSLNSPLHF
-,14,TRBJ1-5,-,TRBV25-1,TGTGCCAGCAGTGAATTGGAGGCCAATCAGCCCCAGCATTTT,CASSELEANQPQHF
medium-sized,14,TRBJ1-6,TRBD1,TRBV27,TGTGCCAGCAGTTTTGGGACAGACACTTCACCCCTCCACTTT,CASSFGTDTSPLHF
few,16,TRBJ2-1,-,TRBV4-2,TGTGCCAGCAGCCTTGGCTTTGGGGCAGGGGATTATGAGCAGTTCTTC,CASSLGFGAGDYEQFF
-,14,TRBJ2-7,-,TRBV6-1,TGTGCCAGCAGTGATCTGACAGGAACCTACGAGCAGTACTTC,CASSDLTGTYEQYF
-,14,TRBJ2-1,TRBD2,TRBV10-3,TGTGCCCTCAGCGGGACTGGCGGGAACAATGAGCAGTTCTTC,CALSGTGGNNEQFF
-,13,TRBJ2-2,TRBD1,TRBV5-1,TGCGCCAGTGGACAGGGCAACACCGGGGAGCTGTTTTTT,CASGQGNTGELFF
-,14,TRBJ1-2,TRBD1,TRBV28,TGTGCCAGCAGTCCGGGACAGGGTAACTATGGCTACACCTTC,CASSPGQGNYGYTF
-,12,TRBJ1-1,TRBD1,TRBV29-1,TGCAGCGCTCTCAGGGGGCAGGTTGAAGCTTTCTTT,CSALRGQVEAFF